The 20 T cell receptor beta chains in this list originate from one sample, sequenced in a study of regulatory T cells in long-lasting Graves disease. Sequencing libraries for TCR beta were prepared with iRepertoire HTBI primers and Arm-PCR of CDR3 regions. Via MiXCR, TCRdb re-called the multiplex PCR reads, giving one row per CDR3 protein. The table has some 420,000 distinct CDR3 sequences, about 20% seen once. Time point: persistent/refractory GD, antithyroid drugs over 5 years with positive TRAb. PBMC RNA was the source of the TCR library. The input for sequencing was peripheral blood mononuclear cells (PBMCs), taken when the disease was refractory, from a patient treated with antithyroid drugs. All receptors derive from a female donor with Graves disease.

The gene calls are TRBV7-9 and TRBJ1-1; D remains ambiguous. V was shortened by 2 bases and J by 3 bases, with 10 bases between the two germline ends. The germline V gene has CDR1 SEHNR and CDR2 FQNEAQ (reference sequence). The CDR3 consists of 14 residues. CDR3 bases: TGTGCCAGCAGCTTATACGAGGGCGACACTGAAGCTTTCTTT. This codes for CASSLYEGDTEAFF.

This clonotype was observed many times. The chain employs TRBV12-3 or TRBV12-4 and TRBJ1-5; D is perhaps TRBD1 (6 bases). Between the trimmed V and J ends, which lost 2 bases and 2 bases, there was a span of 13 bases. CDR3 length: 16 amino acids. The CDR3 nucleotides read TGTGCCAGCAGTTTAATCAGGGGAGACGGCAATCAGCCCCAGCATTTT. It specifies CASSLIRGDGNQPQHF.

Comments on this clonotype: The junction shows a germline mismatch at one end, possibly a read error. The rearrangement uses TRBV30 and TRBJ2-7; D assignment may be TRBD1 or TRBD2 (5 bases each). Germline V CDR1 and CDR2: GTSNPN, SVGIG (reference sequence). This CDR3 has 12 amino acids. The CDR3 region is CAWTRDGQPLCF. Written as DNA, the CDR3 is TGTGCCTGGACCCGGGACGGCCAACCTCTGTGCTTC.

The chain joins TRBV11-3 to TRBJ2-3; the D gene could be TRBD1 or TRBD2 (5 bases each). Germline V CDR1 and CDR2: SGHNT, YENEEA. With 0 bases removed from V and 3 bases from J, the gap between germline ends came to 13 bases. CDR3 length equals 16 residues. The CDR3 sequence: CASSLDRGFPTDTQYF. The CDR3 region has the DNA TGTGCCAGCAGCTTAGATCGGGGCTTCCCTACAGATACGCAGTATTTT. The full variable domain, its missing parts supplied by reference TRBV11-3 and TRBJ2-3, is EAGVVQSPRYKIIEKKQPVAFWCNPISGHNTLYWYLQNLGQGPELLIRYENEEAVDDSQLPKDRFSAERLKGVDSTLKIQPAELGDSAVYLCASSLDRGFPTDTQYFGPGTRLTVL.

The J gene is TRBJ2-6, the V gene TRBV2; D not certain. Germline CDR1 SNHLY, CDR2 FYNNEI. The CDR3 length is 15 residues. Trimming pared 1 base from V and 2 bases from J, leaving 6 bases between. As DNA, the CDR3 is TGTGCCAGCAGTGAAGAAGGAACTGGGGCCAACGTCCTGACTTTC. Translated: CASSEEGTGANVLTF.

The rearrangement links TRBV2 to TRBJ1-1, with D perhaps matching TRBD1 (6 bases). This CDR3 comprises 14 residues. Trimming took off 8 bases at V and 4 bases at J, with 17 bases between the two ends. CDR1 and CDR2 from the germline V gene are SNHLY and FYNNEI. Here the CDR3 DNA reads TGTGCCAGCTCACCGTTGCTAGGGGGCACTGAAGCTTTCTTT. It codes for CASSPLLGGTEAFF.

This clonotype was seen just once. V usage is TRBV11-3 and J usage is TRBJ2-3, with D maybe TRBD2 (6 bases). V was shortened by 4 bases and J by 1 base, with 15 bases between the two germline ends. The CDR3 extends over 16 amino acids. CDR1 is SGHNT, CDR2 YENEEA, per germline. CDR3 sequence: CASSSLRGIGTDTQYF. For the CDR3, the DNA is TGTGCCAGCAGCTCGCTGCGCGGGATTGGCACAGATACGCAGTATTTT.

The rearrangement uses TRBV6-1 and TRBJ2-7; 9 bases line up with TRBD1. Germline CDR1 and CDR2: MNHNS and SASEGT. V was clipped by 7 bases and J by 5 bases; unmatched bases: 6. CDR3 length: 13 amino acids. CDR3: CASKGTGSDEQYF. Here the CDR3 DNA reads TGTGCCAGCAAAGGGACAGGGAGCGACGAGCAGTACTTC.

This clonotype was detected once. J is TRBJ2-3 and V is TRBV29-1, with D possibly matching TRBD1 (6 bases). V was trimmed by 3 bases and J by 0 bases, leaving 19 bases between them. This CDR3 is built from 17 residues. Germline V gives CDR1 SQVTM, CDR2 ANQGSEA. CDR3 bases: TGCAGCGTTGAGCCCGCACAGGGCTTCTCTAGCACAGATACGCAGTATTTT. Protein sequence: CSVEPAQGFSSTDTQYF.

The chain recombines TRBV13 with TRBJ1-2; TRBD1 matches 7 bases. With 5 bases clipped from V and 3 bases from J, the junction kept 9 bases outside the gene matches. Germline CDR1 and CDR2: PRHDT and FYEKMQ (reference sequence). CDR3 length: 15 residues. The chain's CDR3 is CASSPRGTEHYGYTF. The CDR3, as DNA: TGTGCCAGCAGCCCCAGGGGGACAGAACACTATGGCTACACCTTC.

This chain connects TRBV24-1 to TRBJ2-5, with D unclear. Trimming removed 5 bases at V and 5 bases at J, with 5 bases between. Germline V gene lookup returns CDR1 KGHDR and CDR2 SFDVKD. The length of the CDR3 is 11 residues. CDR3 amino acids: CATSGSETQYF. For the CDR3, the DNA is TGTGCCACCAGTGGGTCGGAGACCCAGTACTTC.

The table lists this clonotype with a few counts. The chain carries TRBV5-1 and TRBJ2-7, with a weak D call TRBD2 (5 bases). V was pared by 4 bases and J by 5 bases, with 16 bases between. Germline CDR1 and CDR2: SGHRS and YFSETQ. The CDR3 contains 14 residues. DNA of the CDR3: TGCGCCAGCAGCCGGCGGCTAGCCACCCACGAGCAGTACTTC. It yields the protein CASSRRLATHEQYF.

A note on this clonotype: It differs at one base from a far larger clone, so likely a read error. The chain recombines TRBV12-3 or TRBV12-4 with TRBJ2-7; weak D call: TRBD1 (6 bases). Between the trimmed V and J ends, which lost 6 bases and 6 bases, there was a span of 18 bases. The CDR3 spans 14 residues. CDR3 DNA sequence: TGTGCCAGCAGCTCCTTGAGACAGGCCGGCGAGCAGTACTTC. This sequence encodes CASSSLRQAGEQYF.

This clonotype occurred many times. The V and J genes are TRBV15 and TRBJ2-7; D ambiguous. Germline CDR1 is LNHNV and CDR2 is YYDKDF (reference sequence). The length of the CDR3 is 15 residues. V gave up 0 bases and J gave up 0 bases, with 9 bases separating them. The CDR3 sequence: CATSREAVSSYEQYF. The CDR3 DNA is TGTGCCACCAGCAGAGAGGCGGTCAGCTCCTACGAGCAGTACTTC.

This clonotype was counted many times. The chain employs TRBV7-9 and TRBJ2-7, with D perhaps matching TRBD2 (7 bases). Germline V gene sequence: CDR1 SEHNR, CDR2 FQNEAQ (reference sequence). The V end lost 6 bases, the J end lost 2 bases, and 14 bases lay between the germline ends. The CDR3 is made up of 14 amino acids. CDR3 protein: CASRSGGGPYEQYF. CDR3 DNA sequence: TGTGCCAGCAGGTCCGGCGGGGGCCCCTACGAGCAGTACTTC. The complete variable domain, with remaining parts taken from reference TRBV7-9 and TRBJ2-7, reads DTGVSQNPRHKITKRGQNVTFRCDPISEHNRLYWYRQTLGQGPEFLTYFQNEAQLEKSRLLSDRFSAERPKGSFSTLEIQRTEQGDSAMYLCASRSGGGPYEQYFGPGTRLTVT.

The V and J genes are TRBV15 and TRBJ1-5, with a tentative D call TRBD1 (6 bases). Germline CDR1 and CDR2: LNHNV and YYDKDF (reference sequence). V was clipped by 1 base and J by 6 bases, with 19 bases between them. The CDR3 contains 17 residues. The CDR3 loop is CATSRGSGRGQSQPQHF. For the CDR3, the DNA is TGTGCCACCAGCAGAGGGTCTGGCCGGGGGCAATCTCAGCCCCAGCATTTT.

This chain links TRBV6-1 with TRBJ1-5; D perhaps matches TRBD1 (5 bases). The CDR3 covers 14 residues. Germline V gives CDR1 MNHNS, CDR2 SASEGT. The V end was cut by 6 bases, the J end by 4 bases, with 13 bases between. This CDR3 reads CASRFRDANQPQHF. CDR3 nucleotides: TGTGCCAGCAGATTCCGGGACGCTAATCAGCCCCAGCATTTT.

V gene TRBV7-9 combines with J gene TRBJ1-4; 7 bases align to TRBD1. Germline V gives CDR1 SEHNR, CDR2 FQNEAQ (reference sequence). CDR3 length: 15 residues. The V and J ends lost 5 bases and 4 bases, in that order; junction bases with no gene match: 7. CDR3: CASSRGQDLNEKLFF. CDR3 DNA sequence: TGTGCCAGCAGCCGAGGACAGGATCTTAATGAAAAACTGTTTTTT. Looking up the rest from reference TRBV7-9 and TRBJ1-4 gives the full variable domain: DTGVSQNPRHKITKRGQNVTFRCDPISEHNRLYWYRQTLGQGPEFLTYFQNEAQLEKSRLLSDRFSAERPKGSFSTLEIQRTEQGDSAMYLCASSRGQDLNEKLFFGSGTQLSVL.

The chain couples TRBV11-2 to TRBJ2-7; 8 nucleotides match TRBD1. This CDR3 is built from 15 residues. Germline CDR1 and CDR2: SGHAT and FQNNGV. Losses at the gene ends were 6 bases for V and 0 bases for J; bases not matched to a gene: 7. CDR3 sequence: CASRTTGESSYEQYF. The CDR3 DNA is TGTGCCAGCAGGACGACAGGGGAGAGCTCCTACGAGCAGTACTTC.

This clonotype has only a few counts. The chain links TRBV6-1 to TRBJ1-2; a possible D gene is TRBD1 (5 bases). Per germline, CDR1 MNHNS and CDR2 SASEGT. V lost 7 bases to trimming and J lost 7 bases, with 10 bases between them. The CDR3 spans 11 residues. The CDR3 reads CASIGGSGYTF. The CDR3 DNA sequence: TGTGCCAGCATCGGGGGATCTGGCTACACCTTC.